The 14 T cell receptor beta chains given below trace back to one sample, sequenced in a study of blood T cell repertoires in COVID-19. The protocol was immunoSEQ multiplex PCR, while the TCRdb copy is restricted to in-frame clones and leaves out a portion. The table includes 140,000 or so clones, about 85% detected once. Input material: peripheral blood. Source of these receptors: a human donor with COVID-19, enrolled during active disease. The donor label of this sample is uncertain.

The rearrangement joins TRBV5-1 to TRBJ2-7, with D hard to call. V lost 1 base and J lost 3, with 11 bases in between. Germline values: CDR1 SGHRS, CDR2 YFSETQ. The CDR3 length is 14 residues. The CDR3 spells CASSLWLVGYEQYF. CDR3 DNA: TGCGCCAGCAGCTTGTGGTTGGTCGGCTACGAGCAGTACTTC.

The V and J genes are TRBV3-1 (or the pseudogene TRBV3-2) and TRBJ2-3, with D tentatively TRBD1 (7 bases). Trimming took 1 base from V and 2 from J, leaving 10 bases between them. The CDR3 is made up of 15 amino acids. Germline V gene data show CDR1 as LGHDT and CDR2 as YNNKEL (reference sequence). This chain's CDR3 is CASSQAGGFTDTQYF. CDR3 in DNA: TGTGCCAGCAGCCAAGCAGGGGGGTTCACAGATACGCAGTATTTT.

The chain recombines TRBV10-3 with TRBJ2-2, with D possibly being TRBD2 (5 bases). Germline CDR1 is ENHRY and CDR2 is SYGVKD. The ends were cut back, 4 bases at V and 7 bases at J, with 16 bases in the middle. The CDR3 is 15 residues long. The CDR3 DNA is TGTGCCATCAGTGTATCCGAGGGTATCGTCGGGGAGCTGTTTTTT. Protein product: CAISVSEGIVGELFF.

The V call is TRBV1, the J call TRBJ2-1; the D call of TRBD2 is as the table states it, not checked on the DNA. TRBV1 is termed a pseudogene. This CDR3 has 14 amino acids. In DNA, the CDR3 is TGCACCAGCAGTCCTAGCGGGAGGTACAATGAGCAGTTCTTC. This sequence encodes CTSSPSGRYNEQFF.

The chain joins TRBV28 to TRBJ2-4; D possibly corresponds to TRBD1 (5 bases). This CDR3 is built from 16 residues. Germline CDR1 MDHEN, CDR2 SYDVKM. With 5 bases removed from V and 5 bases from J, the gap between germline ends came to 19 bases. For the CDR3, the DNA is TGTGCCAGCAGTCCCCCAGACAGTCTCCTGGAAAACATTCAGTACTTC. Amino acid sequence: CASSPPDSLLENIQYF.

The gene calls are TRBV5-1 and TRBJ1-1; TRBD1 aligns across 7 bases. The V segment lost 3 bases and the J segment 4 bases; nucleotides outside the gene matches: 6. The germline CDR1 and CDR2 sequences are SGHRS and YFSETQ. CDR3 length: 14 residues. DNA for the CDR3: TGCGCCAGCAGCTACAGGGGTGCGCGCACTGAAGCTTTCTTT. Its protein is CASSYRGARTEAFF.

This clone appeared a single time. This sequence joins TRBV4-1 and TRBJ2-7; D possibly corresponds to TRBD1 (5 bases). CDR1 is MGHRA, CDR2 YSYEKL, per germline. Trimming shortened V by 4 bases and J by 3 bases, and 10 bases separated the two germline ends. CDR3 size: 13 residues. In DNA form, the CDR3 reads TGCGCCAGCAGCCTGACAGCATACTACGAGCAGTACTTC. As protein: CASSLTAYYEQYF.

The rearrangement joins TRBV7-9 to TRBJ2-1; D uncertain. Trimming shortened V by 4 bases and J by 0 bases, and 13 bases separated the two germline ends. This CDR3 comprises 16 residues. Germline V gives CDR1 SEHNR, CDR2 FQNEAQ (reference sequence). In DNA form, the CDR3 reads TGTGCCAGCAGCTCTTACGCCGAGAGCTCCTACAATGAGCAGTTCTTC. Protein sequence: CASSSYAESSYNEQFF.

The CDR3 coding sequence is TGTGCCAGCAGTGTCGGCAGGGGATATCAGCCCCAGCATTTT. As protein: CASSVGRGYQPQHF. The chain combines TRBV2 with TRBJ1-5, with a possible D match to TRBD1 (6 bases). The ends were cut back, 4 bases at V and 5 bases at J, with 12 bases in the middle. Germline V CDR1 and CDR2: SNHLY, FYNNEI. The length of the CDR3 is 14 residues.

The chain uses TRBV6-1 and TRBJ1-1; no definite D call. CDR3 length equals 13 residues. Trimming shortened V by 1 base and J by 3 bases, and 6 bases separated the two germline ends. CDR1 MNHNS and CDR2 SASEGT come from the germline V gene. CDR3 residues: CASSEVRDTEAFF. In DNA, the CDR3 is TGTGCCAGCAGTGAAGTGAGGGACACTGAAGCTTTCTTT.

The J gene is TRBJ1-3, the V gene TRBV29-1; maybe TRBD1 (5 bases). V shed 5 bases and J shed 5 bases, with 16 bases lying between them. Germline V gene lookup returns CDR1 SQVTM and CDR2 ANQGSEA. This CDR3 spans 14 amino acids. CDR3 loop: CSVRGLDSRNTIYF. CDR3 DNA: TGCAGCGTTCGGGGACTAGATTCGCGAAACACCATATATTTT.

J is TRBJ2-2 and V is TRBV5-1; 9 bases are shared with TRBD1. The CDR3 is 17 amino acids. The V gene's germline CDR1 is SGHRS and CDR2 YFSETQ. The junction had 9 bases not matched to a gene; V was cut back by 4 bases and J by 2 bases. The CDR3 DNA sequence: TGCGCCAGCAGCCCATTGAGACAGGGGGATAACACCGGGGAGCTGTTTTTT. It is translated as CASSPLRQGDNTGELFF.

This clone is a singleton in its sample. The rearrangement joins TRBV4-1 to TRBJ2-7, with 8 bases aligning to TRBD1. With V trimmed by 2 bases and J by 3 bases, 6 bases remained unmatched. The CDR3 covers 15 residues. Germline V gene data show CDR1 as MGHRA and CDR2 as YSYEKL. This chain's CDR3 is CASSQPRTGNYEQYF. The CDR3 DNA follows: TGCGCCAGCAGCCAACCCCGGACAGGGAACTACGAGCAGTACTTC.

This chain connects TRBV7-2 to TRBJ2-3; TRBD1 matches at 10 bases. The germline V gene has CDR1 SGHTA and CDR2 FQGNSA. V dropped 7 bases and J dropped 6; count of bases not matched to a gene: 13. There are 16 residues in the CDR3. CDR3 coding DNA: TGTGCCAGCACCGTACCCGGGACAGGGGATAGGGATACGCAGTATTTT. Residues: CASTVPGTGDRDTQYF.